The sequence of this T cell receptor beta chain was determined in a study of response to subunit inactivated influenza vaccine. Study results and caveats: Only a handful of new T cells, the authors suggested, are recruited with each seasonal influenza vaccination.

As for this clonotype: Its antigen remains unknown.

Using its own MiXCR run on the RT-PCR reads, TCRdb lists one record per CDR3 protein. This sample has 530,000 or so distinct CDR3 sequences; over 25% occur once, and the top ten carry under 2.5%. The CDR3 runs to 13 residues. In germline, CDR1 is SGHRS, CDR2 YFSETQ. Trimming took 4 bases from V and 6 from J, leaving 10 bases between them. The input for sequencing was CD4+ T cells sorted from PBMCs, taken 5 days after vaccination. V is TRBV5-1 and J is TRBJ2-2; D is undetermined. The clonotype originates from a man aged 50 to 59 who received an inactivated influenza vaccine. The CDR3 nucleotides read TGCGCCAGCAGCGGCGACTCGGCCGGGGAGCTGTTTTTT. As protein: CASSGDSAGELFF. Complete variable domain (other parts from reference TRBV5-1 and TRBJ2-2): KAGVTQTPRYLIKTRGQQVTLSCSPISGHRSVSWYQQTPGQGLQFLFEYFSETQRNKGNFPGRFSGRQFSNSRSEMNVSTLELGDSALYLCASSGDSAGELFFGEGSRLTVL.